One sample yielded the 31 T cell receptor beta chains listed below, sequenced in a study of spatial heterogeneity in lung cancer. The time point here: blood at routine non-recurrence follow-up after resection. TCRdb re-called the 5' RACE reads with MiXCR, one entry per CDR3 protein. The sample lists some 16,000 distinct CDR3 sequences, 19% seen once, with over 5% in the top ten. The sequencing here drew on PBMCs, taken at follow-up. All receptors derive from a male donor with early-stage non-small cell lung cancer.

This clonotype ranks as medium-sized. The J gene is TRBJ2-1, the V gene TRBV3-1; 10 nucleotides match TRBD2. V lost 3 bases and J lost 4; bases outside the gene matches: 6. Germline loops: CDR1 LGHDT, CDR2 YNNKEL (reference sequence). CDR3 length equals 16 residues. As DNA, the CDR3 is TGTGCCAGCAGCCAGCTAGCGGGGGTCAGATACAATGAGCAGTTCTTC. Protein product: CASSQLAGVRYNEQFF.

By frequency in the sample, this clonotype is medium-sized. The chain carries TRBV11-1 and TRBJ2-5; tentatively, D is TRBD1 or TRBD2 (5 bases each). The CDR3 loop spans 14 amino acids. The germline V gene has CDR1 SGHAT and CDR2 FQDESV (reference sequence). Trimming took off 3 bases at V and 9 bases at J, with 17 bases between the two ends. CDR3: CASSLDRYRGAQYF. CDR3 coding DNA: TGTGCCAGCAGCTTGGACCGCTACCGAGGGGCCCAGTACTTC.

The chain has TRBV7-3 and TRBJ2-5, with D possibly being TRBD2 (6 bases). Trimming left V 5 bases short and J 2 bases short, with 9 bases between. CDR1 is SGHTA, CDR2 FQGTGA, per germline. The CDR3 loop spans 13 amino acids. The DNA of the CDR3 is TGTGCCAGCAGCGGCGGGACGCAAGAGACCCAGTACTTC. It yields the protein CASSGGTQETQYF.

This clonotype was observed many times. The V call is TRBV2, the J call TRBJ2-4; maybe TRBD1 (7 bases). Germline V gene data show CDR1 as SNHLY and CDR2 as FYNNEI. Trimming pared 7 bases from V and 1 base from J, leaving 23 bases between. This CDR3 has 18 amino acids. This CDR3 reads CASMRDSITNWAKNIQYF. CDR3 nucleotides: TGTGCCAGCATGCGGGACAGCATAACTAACTGGGCCAAAAACATTCAGTACTTC.

In this sample, this clonotype is medium-sized. This chain connects TRBV29-1 to TRBJ2-7; 8 positions match TRBD1. The V and J ends lost 3 bases and 3 bases, in that order; junction bases with no gene match: 4. Germline V gene sequence: CDR1 SQVTM, CDR2 ANQGSEA. This CDR3 has 13 amino acids. The chain's CDR3 is CSVDSDRDYEQYF. CDR3 bases: TGCAGCGTTGATTCGGACAGGGACTACGAGCAGTACTTC.

The CDR3 DNA is TGTGCCAGCTCACCGGGACGGGGGTTAGACAATGAGCAGTTCTTC. Amino acids: CASSPGRGLDNEQFF. The chain uses TRBV18 and TRBJ2-1, with TRBD2 as a possible D gene (6 bases). With 3 bases removed from V and 5 bases from J, the gap between germline ends came to 14 bases. Germline lookup yields CDR1 KGHSH and CDR2 LQKENI. The length of the CDR3 is 15 residues.

V and J are TRBV7-3 and TRBJ2-3; 12 nucleotides agree with TRBD2. CDR1 is SGHTA and CDR2 is FQGTGA in the germline V gene. V lost 3 bases to trimming and J lost 3 bases; unmatched junction nucleotides: 1. The CDR3 is 15 amino acids. CDR3 protein: CASSLTSGGTDTQYF. Written as DNA, the CDR3 is TGTGCCAGCAGCTTGACTAGCGGGGGTACAGATACGCAGTATTTT.

This clonotype was observed at least ten times. The chain uses TRBV5-6 and TRBJ2-3; 9 bases agree with TRBD2. The V gene end was trimmed by 4 bases and the J gene end by 1 base; junction bases not matched to a gene: 7. Germline CDR1 is SGHDT and CDR2 is YYEEEE. This CDR3 spans 16 amino acids. The CDR3, as DNA: TGTGCCAGCAGCCTCTTAGCGGGGGCCCGCACAGATACGCAGTATTTT. It codes for CASSLLAGARTDTQYF.

Points on this clonotype: A read error may explain this, as a much larger clone is one base away. The V call is TRBV7-9, the J call TRBJ2-3; 10 nucleotides align to TRBD2. Germline V lookup: CDR1 SEHNR, CDR2 FQNEAQ (reference sequence). The CDR3 has 16 residues. Trimming removed 4 bases from V and 2 bases from J; junction bases left unmatched: 6. This CDR3 reads CASSSELAGYTDTQYF. CDR3 DNA: TGTGCCAGCAGCTCGGAACTAGCGGGGTACACAGATACGCAGTATTTT.

This clonotype showed up just a few times. The chain combines TRBV4-1 with TRBJ2-3; TRBD2 matches at 13 bases. With 1 base clipped from V and 2 bases from J, the junction kept 6 bases outside the gene matches. CDR1 MGHRA and CDR2 YSYEKL come from the germline V gene. The CDR3 runs to 18 residues. CDR3 nucleotides: TGCGCCAGCAGCCAAGGGACTAGCGGGGGAGGGTACACAGATACGCAGTATTTT. As protein: CASSQGTSGGGYTDTQYF.

A few counts support this clonotype. This rearrangement joins TRBV3-1 to TRBJ2-7; D is possibly TRBD1 or TRBD2 (6 bases each). In germline, CDR1 is LGHDT, CDR2 YNNKEL (reference sequence). This CDR3 has 15 residues. V dropped 3 bases and J dropped 5 bases, with 17 bases sitting between them. CDR3 residues: CASSHSGAGHNEQYF. DNA of the CDR3: TGTGCCAGCAGCCATTCGGGGGCTGGCCACAACGAGCAGTACTTC.

This clonotype was picked up many times. This rearrangement joins TRBV4-1 to TRBJ1-5; weak D call: TRBD1 (6 bases). The CDR3 covers 16 residues. Germline V gene sequence: CDR1 MGHRA, CDR2 YSYEKL. V was cut by 0 bases and J by 1 base, with 10 bases left in between. The CDR3 reads CASSQDFQGSNQPQHF. As DNA, the CDR3 is TGCGCCAGCAGCCAAGATTTCCAGGGGAGCAATCAGCCCCAGCATTTT.

The chain employs TRBV7-6 and TRBJ2-4; tentatively, D is TRBD1 (5 bases). V lost 1 base to trimming and J lost 1 base, with 11 bases between them. Germline values: CDR1 SGHVS, CDR2 FNYEAQ. CDR3 length equals 16 residues. This CDR3 reads CASSLDSGLAKNIQYF. The CDR3 DNA reads TGTGCCAGCAGCTTAGATTCAGGGTTGGCCAAAAACATTCAGTACTTC.

This rearrangement joins TRBV12-3 or TRBV12-4 to TRBJ1-2, with TRBD1 matching over 8 bases. V trimming: 6 bases; J trimming: 9 bases; junction bases outside the gene matches: 9. The CDR3 loop spans 13 amino acids. The DNA of the CDR3 is TGTGCCAGCAGCCCACGGACAGGGAGCCGCTACACCTTC. It specifies CASSPRTGSRYTF.

The chain links TRBV2 to TRBJ1-2, with a tentative D call TRBD1 (5 bases). The CDR3 runs 14 residues. V was clipped by 7 bases and J by 0 bases, with 12 bases between them. Germline-derived CDR1 and CDR2 are SNHLY and FYNNEI. CDR3: CASTPGGSNYGYTF. CDR3 nucleotide sequence: TGTGCCAGCACTCCGGGGGGGTCTAACTATGGCTACACCTTC.

This clonotype was detected a few times. An end of the junction differs from the germline gene, which may be a read error. The rearrangement uses TRBV7-7 and TRBJ2-5, with D tentatively TRBD2 (6 bases). Germline V gives CDR1 SSHAT, CDR2 FNYEAQ (reference sequence). The CDR3 extends over 13 amino acids. This CDR3 is CASSRDWQETQYF. CDR3 coding DNA: TGTGCTAGCAGCCGGGACTGGCAAGAGACCCAGTACTTC.

The table lists this clonotype with a few counts. The rearrangement links TRBV4-1 to TRBJ2-2; unclear D gene. V was cut by 2 bases and J by 1 base, with 8 bases left in between. CDR1 and CDR2 from the germline V gene are MGHRA and YSYEKL. The CDR3 sequence is 15 residues long. The CDR3 sequence is CASSQHQGNTGELFF. DNA for the CDR3: TGCGCCAGCAGCCAACATCAAGGGAACACCGGGGAGCTGTTTTTT.

This clonotype was seen more than once but under ten times. The chain employs TRBV24-1 and TRBJ2-5, with TRBD1 matching 9 bases. Germline CDR1 and CDR2: KGHDR and SFDVKD. V lost 4 bases to trimming and J lost 2 bases; unmatched junction nucleotides: 1. The CDR3 totals 14 residues. The CDR3 is CATSETGGQETQYF. Written as DNA, the CDR3 is TGTGCCACCAGTGAGACAGGGGGGCAAGAGACCCAGTACTTC.

This clonotype ranks as medium-sized. The J gene is TRBJ2-3, the V gene TRBV30; TRBD2 matches 8 bases. Germline V lookup: CDR1 GTSNPN, CDR2 SVGIG (reference sequence). V was clipped by 8 bases and J by 0 bases; unmatched bases: 7. CDR3 length: 14 amino acids. CDR3 bases: TGTGCCAGCCCTCTAGCGGGTAGCACAGATACGCAGTATTTT. Translated: CASPLAGSTDTQYF.

This clonotype qualifies as medium-sized. The rearrangement joins TRBV3-1 to TRBJ2-7, with D tentatively TRBD2 (6 bases). Trimming removed 3 bases at V and 0 bases at J, with 15 bases between. The CDR3 covers 16 residues. The V gene's germline CDR1 is LGHDT and CDR2 YNNKEL (reference sequence). The chain's CDR3 is CASSHYRDLSSYEQYF. The CDR3 DNA sequence: TGTGCCAGCAGCCATTACCGGGACTTGAGCTCCTACGAGCAGTACTTC.

By share, this clonotype ranks as medium-sized. The chain joins TRBV27 to TRBJ2-2, with 9 bases matching TRBD1. J gave up 2 bases and V 6 bases, and 4 bases lay outside the gene matches. CDR3 size: 15 residues. Germline-derived CDR1 and CDR2 are MNHEY and SMNVEV (reference sequence). This CDR3 reads CASRVTGGNTGELFF. The CDR3 DNA reads as TGTGCCAGCAGGGTAACAGGGGGCAACACCGGGGAGCTGTTTTTT.

The chain joins TRBV27 to TRBJ2-7; the D gene could be TRBD1 or TRBD2 (7 bases each). Trimming left V 2 bases short and J 4 bases short, with 12 bases between. This CDR3 is 14 amino acids long. Germline loops: CDR1 MNHEY, CDR2 SMNVEV (reference sequence). In DNA form, the CDR3 reads TGTGCCAGCAGTTTACAGGGGGGGGGTTACGAGCAGTACTTC. Protein sequence: CASSLQGGGYEQYF.

In this sample, this clonotype turned up a few times. The chain recombines TRBV6-2 or TRBV6-3 with TRBJ2-7, with unresolved D. Germline V gene data show CDR1 as MNHEY and CDR2 as SVGEGT. V lost 0 bases and J lost 4, with 16 bases in between. The CDR3 has 16 amino acids. CDR3 in amino acids: CASSYSKRDVEYEQYF. The CDR3 bases are TGTGCCAGCAGTTACTCGAAAAGGGATGTCGAGTACGAGCAGTACTTC.

Relative to its sample, this clonotype is medium-sized. J is TRBJ2-1 and V is TRBV7-6; D is tentatively TRBD1 or TRBD2 (6 bases each). Germline assignment: CDR1 SGHVS and CDR2 FNYEAQ. The ends were cut back, 0 bases at V and 8 bases at J, with 20 bases in the middle. The CDR3 sequence is 17 residues long. DNA of the CDR3: TGTGCCAGCAGCTTAGCGCCGGGGGCAGGGCCCGGAGATGAGCAGTTCTTC. Its protein product is CASSLAPGAGPGDEQFF.

This clonotype has only a few counts. The chain has TRBV20-1 and TRBJ2-1; 9 positions match TRBD1. With 3 bases clipped from V and 7 bases from J, the junction kept 10 bases outside the gene matches. Germline CDR1 and CDR2: DFQATT and SNEGSKA (reference sequence). The CDR3 extends over 15 amino acids. This CDR3 is CSARTGTGTRNEQFF. In DNA form, the CDR3 reads TGCAGTGCTAGGACCGGGACAGGGACAAGGAATGAGCAGTTCTTC.

CDR3 residues: CASSLQGAPEQYF. Written as DNA, the CDR3 is TGTGCCAGCAGCCTACAGGGTGCCCCCGAGCAGTACTTC. The chain combines TRBV3-1 with TRBJ2-7; D is possibly TRBD1 (6 bases). Germline V gene data show CDR1 as LGHDT and CDR2 as YNNKEL (reference sequence). V was cut by 4 bases and J by 6 bases, with 13 bases left in between. The CDR3 length is 13 residues.

This clonotype was counted between two and nine times. The J gene is TRBJ1-1, the V gene TRBV6-1, with a possible D match to TRBD1 (6 bases). This CDR3 spans 14 amino acids. Germline values: CDR1 MNHNS, CDR2 SASEGT. Trimming removed 1 base at V and 3 bases at J, with 9 bases between. DNA for the CDR3: TGTGCCAGCAGTGAAGGACAGGTATACACTGAAGCTTTCTTT. It codes for CASSEGQVYTEAFF.

At least ten counts were recorded for this clonotype. The chain combines TRBV6-2 or TRBV6-3 with TRBJ1-2, with unresolved D. Trimming cost V 2 bases and J 4 bases, with 8 bases left between them. Per the germline V gene, CDR1 is MNHEY and CDR2 is SVGEGT. The CDR3 is 13 amino acids. The CDR3 DNA reads as TGTGCCAGCAGTTACCTTGCTGGCTATGGCTACACCTTC. Its translation is CASSYLAGYGYTF.

This clonotype was observed a few times. CDR3 residues: CASSLPSDIYASGNTIYF. The CDR3 nucleotides are TGTGCCAGCAGTTTACCATCCGACATTTACGCCTCTGGAAACACCATATATTTT. The gene calls are TRBV28 and TRBJ1-3; no clear D. V was pared by 2 bases and J by 0 bases, with 17 bases between. From germline, CDR1 is MDHEN and CDR2 SYDVKM. The CDR3 totals 18 residues.

The chain has TRBV21-1 and TRBJ2-1. TRBV21-1 constitutes a pseudogene. The CDR3 runs to 11 residues. The CDR3 DNA reads TGTGCCAGCAGCGGACGCCATGAGCAGTTCTTC. It yields the protein CASSGRHEQFF.

The rearrangement joins TRBV24-1 to TRBJ2-1; 9 bases agree with TRBD1. The V and J ends lost 4 bases and 8 bases, in that order; junction bases with no gene match: 11. Germline values: CDR1 KGHDR, CDR2 SFDVKD. The CDR3 is made up of 16 amino acids. DNA of the CDR3: TGTGCCACCAGTGAAGCCGGGACAGGGTTTGACGATGAGCAGTTCTTC. Translation: CATSEAGTGFDDEQFF.